This paragraph reports one T cell receptor (beta chain). No antigen is known for it. The sample belongs to a study of CXCR3-negative and CXCR3-positive naive CD8 T cells. Whole-study findings and limits: Memory CD8+ cells had much lower diversity, and both naive subsets had comparably high diversity. Because surface CD5 did not distinguish the naive subsets, TCR strength was inferred from TRB CDR3 properties.

The CDR3 consists of 15 residues. Germline V gene lookup returns CDR1 SGHTA and CDR2 FQGNSA. Triplicate roughly 320,000-cell sorts were made of each CD8+ T cell subset. The authors gated naive CD8+ T cells as CD45RO-CCR7+CD27+CD95-. It was by 5' RACE with UMI labels that the TRB cDNA libraries were prepared. TCRdb re-analyzed the 5' RACE reads; it lists each CDR3 protein once, without DNA. This listing includes 100,000 to 150,000 distinct CDR3 sequences. Source material: naive CXCR3- CD8+ T cells from blood. Subset meaning: CD45RO-CCR7+CD27+CD95- naive CD8+ T cells lacking CXCR3 (TNR3-). This receptor was identified in a human donor in good health. Some clones in this sample may be carry-over from other donors' samples. This rearrangement joins TRBV7-2 to TRBJ2-7; TCRdb's D call of TRBD2 is untestable without DNA. This CDR3 reads CASSLAPSYTYEQYF.